This T cell receptor beta chain was retrieved from a study of T cells in tuberculosis. Study in general: PBMC were archived before or within 7 days of starting treatment. Overall study results and limits: The TCR-beta difference was not significant; alpha differences partly reflected length.

This clone was recorded a few times. Antigen specificity is unknown. V dropped 6 bases and J dropped 10 bases, with 16 bases sitting between them. The V gene's germline CDR1 is SGHDN and CDR2 FVKESK. The CDR3 has 14 residues. Time point specified: new active TB diagnosis, blood taken before or within 7 days of starting treatment. Sequenced by immunoSEQ multiplex PCR; TCRdb stores in-frame clones only, minus some. Of about 33,000 clones listed, just over 90% were seen once; the top ten hold more than 6%. The V and J genes are TRBV14 and TRBJ1-6; D is unresolved. Sequencing was performed on PBMCs, taken at tuberculosis diagnosis. This TCR was sampled from an adult with tuberculosis. Some clones in this sample may be carry-over from other donors' samples. The CDR3 sequence is CASRLGYSGSPLHF. The CDR3 nucleotides read TGTGCCAGCAGGCTCGGGTATTCGGGATCACCCCTCCACTTT.